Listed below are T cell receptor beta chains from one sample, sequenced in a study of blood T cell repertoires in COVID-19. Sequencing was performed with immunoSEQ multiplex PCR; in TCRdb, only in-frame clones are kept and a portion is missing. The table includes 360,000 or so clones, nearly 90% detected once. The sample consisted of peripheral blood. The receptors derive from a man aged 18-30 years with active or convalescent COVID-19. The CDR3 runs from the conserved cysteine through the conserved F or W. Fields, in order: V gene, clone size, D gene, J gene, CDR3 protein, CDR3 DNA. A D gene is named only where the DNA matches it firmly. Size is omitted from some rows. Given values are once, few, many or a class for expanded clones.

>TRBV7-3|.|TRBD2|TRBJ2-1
CASSLTSGLGYNEQFF
TGTGCCAGCAGCTTAACAAGCGGACTAGGTTACAATGAGCAGTTCTTC
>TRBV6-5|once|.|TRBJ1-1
CASIGLNTEAFF
TGTGCCAGCATTGGGCTGAACACTGAAGCTTTCTTT
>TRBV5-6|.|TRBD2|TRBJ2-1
CASSLDTSARYNEQFF
TGTGCCAGCAGCTTAGATACTAGCGCTCGTTACAATGAGCAGTTCTTC
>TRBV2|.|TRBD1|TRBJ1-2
CASSDSRTGESTANYGYTF
TGTGCCAGCAGTGATTCCCGGACAGGGGAGTCGACAGCTAACTATGGCTACACCTTC
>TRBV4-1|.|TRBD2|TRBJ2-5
CASSRTSGMAQETQYF
TGCGCCAGCAGCCGAACTAGCGGGATGGCCCAAGAGACCCAGTACTTC
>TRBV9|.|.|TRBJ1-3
CASSPAPNSGNTIYF
TGTGCCAGCAGCCCCGCGCCGAACTCTGGAAACACCATATATTTT
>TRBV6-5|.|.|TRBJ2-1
CASSYSGGFSNEQFF
TGTGCCAGCAGTTACTCGGGCGGGTTCTCCAATGAGCAGTTCTTC
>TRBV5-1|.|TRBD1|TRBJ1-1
CASSKQGLVNTEAFF
TGCGCCAGCAGCAAACAGGGGCTGGTAAACACTGAAGCTTTCTTT
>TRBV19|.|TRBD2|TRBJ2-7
CASRRAGVSYEQYF
TGTGCCAGTAGGAGGGCGGGAGTGTCCTACGAGCAGTACTTC
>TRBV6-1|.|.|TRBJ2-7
CASSEGVGGVTNEQYF
TGTGCCAGCAGTGAAGGGGTGGGAGGAGTTACCAACGAGCAGTACTTC
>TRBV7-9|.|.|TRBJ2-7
CASSLDPVEQYF
TGTGCCAGCAGCTTAGATCCAGTCGAGCAGTACTTC
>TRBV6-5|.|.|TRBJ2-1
CASSSTGTYGNEQFF
TGTGCCAGCAGTTCCACCGGGACTTATGGCAATGAGCAGTTCTTC
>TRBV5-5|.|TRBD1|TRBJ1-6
CASSLNRGNSPLHF
TGTGCCAGCAGCTTGAACAGGGGTAATTCACCCCTCCACTTT
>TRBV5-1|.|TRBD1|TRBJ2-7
CASSLGQGMAYEQYF
TGCGCCAGCAGCTTGGGACAGGGGATGGCCTACGAGCAGTACTTC
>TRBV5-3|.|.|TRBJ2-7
CARSLDGSYEQYF
TGTGCCAGAAGCTTGGACGGCTCCTACGAGCAGTACTTC
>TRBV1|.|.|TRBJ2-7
CTAECGSVYEQYF
TGCACCGCAGAGTGCGGGAGCGTATACGAGCAGTACTTC
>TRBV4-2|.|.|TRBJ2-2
CASSQARMNTGELFF
TGTGCCAGCAGCCAAGCCAGGATGAACACCGGGGAGCTGTTTTTT
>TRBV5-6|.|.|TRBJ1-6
CASSFPQQNSPLHF
TGTGCCAGCAGCTTCCCCCAACAAAATTCACCCCTCCACTTT
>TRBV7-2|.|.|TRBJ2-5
CASSWRGREETQYF
TGTGCCAGCAGCTGGAGGGGGCGAGAAGAGACCCAGTACTTC
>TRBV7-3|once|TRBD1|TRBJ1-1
CASSSGQGNTEAFF
TGTGCCAGCAGCTCGGGACAGGGGAACACTGAAGCTTTCTTT
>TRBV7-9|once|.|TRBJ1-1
CASTNPGTLNTEAFF
TGTGCCAGCACCAACCCCGGGACATTGAACACTGAAGCTTTCTTT
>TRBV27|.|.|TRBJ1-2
CATQFTQGLDLGYTF
TGTGCCACCCAGTTTACCCAGGGACTCGACCTTGGCTACACCTTC
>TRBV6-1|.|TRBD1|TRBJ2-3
CASSGGQEFGIGGTDTQYF
TGTGCCAGCAGTGGGGGACAGGAGTTTGGGATTGGTGGTACAGATACGCAGTATTTT
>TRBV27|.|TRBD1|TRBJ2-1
CASSFRGGRWENEQFF
TGTGCCAGCAGTTTTAGAGGGGGCAGGTGGGAGAATGAGCAGTTCTTC
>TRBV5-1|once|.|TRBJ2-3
CASSPGRLPLNTQYF
TGCGCCAGCAGCCCTGGGAGACTACCTCTAAATACGCAGTATTTT
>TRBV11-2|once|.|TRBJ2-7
CASSHRLTRKSYEQYF
TGTGCCAGCAGCCACCGCTTGACTAGGAAATCCTACGAGCAGTACTTC
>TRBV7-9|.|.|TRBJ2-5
CASSSWTEGLETQYF
TGTGCCAGCAGCTCCTGGACAGAAGGTCTAGAGACCCAGTACTTC
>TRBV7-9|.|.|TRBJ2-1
CASSPPGLSSYNEQFF
TGTGCCAGCAGCCCACCGGGTTTGAGCTCCTACAATGAGCAGTTCTTC
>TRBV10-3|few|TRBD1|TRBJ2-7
CAIKDRVEIEQYF
TGTGCCATCAAAGACAGGGTGGAGATCGAGCAGTACTTC
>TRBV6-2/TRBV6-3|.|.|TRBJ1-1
CASSYPERGNTEAFF
TGTGCCAGCAGTTACCCCGAGAGAGGGAACACTGAAGCTTTCTTT
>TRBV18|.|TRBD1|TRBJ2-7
CASSPPGQGYEQYF
TGTGCCAGCTCACCACCGGGACAGGGCTACGAGCAGTACTTC
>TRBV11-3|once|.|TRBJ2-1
CASSLGRRVINEQFF
TGTGCCAGCAGCTTAGGACGCCGGGTAATCAATGAGCAGTTCTTC
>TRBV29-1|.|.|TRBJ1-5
CSVADRTNQPQHF
TGCAGCGTTGCTGACAGAACAAATCAGCCCCAGCATTTT
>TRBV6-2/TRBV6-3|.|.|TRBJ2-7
CASSYSSNEQYF
TGTGCCAGCAGTTACTCGTCCAACGAGCAGTACTTC
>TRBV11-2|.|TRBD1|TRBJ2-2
CASSPRTGIGGLFF
TGTGCCAGCAGCCCACGGACAGGGATCGGAGGGCTGTTTTTT
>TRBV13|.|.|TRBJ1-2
CASSLGAVRNTF
TGTGCCAGCAGCTTAGGGGCGGTTCGAAACACCTTC
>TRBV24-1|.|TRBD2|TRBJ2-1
CATSDLDRGGREQFF
TGTGCCACCAGTGATTTGGACCGGGGGGGGCGTGAGCAGTTCTTC
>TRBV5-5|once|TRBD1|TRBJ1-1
CASSVNRGSNTEAFF
TGTGCCAGCAGCGTGAACAGGGGCTCGAACACTGAAGCTTTCTTT
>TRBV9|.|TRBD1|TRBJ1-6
CASSAGAGTAYNSPLHF
TGTGCCAGCAGCGCGGGGGCCGGGACAGCATATAATTCACCCCTCCACTTT
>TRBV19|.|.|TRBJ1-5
CASSIQGTDQPQHF
TGTGCCAGTAGCATCCAGGGGACCGATCAGCCCCAGCATTTT
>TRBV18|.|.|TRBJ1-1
CASSPPGRNTEAFF
TGTGCCAGCTCACCACCGGGCCGGAACACTGAAGCTTTCTTT
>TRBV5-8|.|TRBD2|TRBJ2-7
CASSFRLGGIYEQYF
TGTGCCAGCAGCTTCAGACTGGGGGGGATATACGAGCAGTACTTC
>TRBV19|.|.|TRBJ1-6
CASRPREDNSPLHF
TGTGCCAGTAGACCCCGGGAGGATAATTCACCCCTCCACTTT
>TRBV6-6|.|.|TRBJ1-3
CASSSDSSLGPIYF
TGTGCCAGCAGTTCGGACAGCTCGCTAGGCCCCATATATTTT
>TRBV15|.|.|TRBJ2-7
CATSTRVGGSYEQYF
TGTGCCACCAGCACACGAGTGGGAGGAAGCTACGAGCAGTACTTC
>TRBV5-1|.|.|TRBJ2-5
CASSGGIRETQYF
TGCGCCAGCAGCGGAGGGATTAGGGAGACCCAGTACTTC
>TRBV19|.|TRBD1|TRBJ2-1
CASSIDGGRGLNEQFF
TGTGCCAGTAGTATAGATGGGGGCAGGGGGCTGAATGAGCAGTTCTTC
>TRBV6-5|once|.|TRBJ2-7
CASSYLGWGAYEQYF
TGTGCCAGCAGTTACCTTGGGTGGGGGGCCTACGAGCAGTACTTC
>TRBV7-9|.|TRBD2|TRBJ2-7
CASSLPTSGNSYEQYF
TGTGCCAGCAGCTTACCCACTAGCGGGAACTCCTACGAGCAGTACTTC
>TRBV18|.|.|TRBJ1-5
CASSPTGFDQPQHF
TGTGCCAGCTCACCAACAGGTTTCGATCAGCCCCAGCATTTT
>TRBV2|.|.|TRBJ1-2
CASSGGFDGYTF
TGTGCCAGCAGCGGGGGGTTTGATGGCTACACCTTC
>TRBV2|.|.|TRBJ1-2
CASRAKDIVKEGYTF
TGTGCCAGCAGAGCAAAGGACATAGTTAAGGAAGGCTACACCTTC
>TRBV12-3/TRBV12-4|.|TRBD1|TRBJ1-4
CASSRGRYEKLFF
TGTGCCAGCAGTAGGGGGCGTTATGAAAAACTGTTTTTT
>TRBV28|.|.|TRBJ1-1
CASSWTRTAMNTEAFF
TGTGCCAGCAGTTGGACCCGGACAGCGATGAACACTGAAGCTTTCTTT
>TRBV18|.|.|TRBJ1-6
CASPVNGDSNNSPLHF
TGTGCCAGCCCTGTTAACGGAGACAGTAATAATTCACCCCTCCACTTT
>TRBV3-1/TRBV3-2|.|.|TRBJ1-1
CASSQGGGSEAFF
TGTGCCAGCAGCCAAGGGGGGGGCTCTGAAGCTTTCTTT
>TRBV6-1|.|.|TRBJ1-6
CASSGEQGQRNSPLHF
TGTGCCAGCAGTGGGGAACAGGGCCAACGGAATTCACCCCTCCACTTT
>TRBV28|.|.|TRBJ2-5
CASSLNGGQSQYF
TGTGCCAGCAGTTTAAATGGAGGACAGTCCCAGTACTTC
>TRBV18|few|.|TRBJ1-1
CASSPSGNTEAFF
TGTGCCAGCTCACCATCCGGGAACACTGAAGCTTTCTTT
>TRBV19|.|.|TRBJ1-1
CASSIYRDKDEAFF
TGTGCCAGTAGTATATACAGGGACAAGGATGAAGCTTTCTTT